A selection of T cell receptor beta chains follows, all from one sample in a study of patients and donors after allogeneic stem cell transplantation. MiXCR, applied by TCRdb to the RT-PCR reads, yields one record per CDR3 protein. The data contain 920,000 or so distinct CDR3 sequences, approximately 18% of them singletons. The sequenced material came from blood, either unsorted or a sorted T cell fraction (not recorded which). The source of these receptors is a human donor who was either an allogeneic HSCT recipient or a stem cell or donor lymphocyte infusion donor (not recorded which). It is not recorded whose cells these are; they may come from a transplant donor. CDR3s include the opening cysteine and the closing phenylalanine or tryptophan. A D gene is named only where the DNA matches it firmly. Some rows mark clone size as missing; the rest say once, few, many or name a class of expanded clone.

CDR3aa: CASSLGFGTSGRAVTGELFF
CDR3nt: TGTGCCAGCAGTTTAGGATTCGGGACTAGCGGGAGGGCCGTCACCGGGGAGCTGTTTTTT
v_gene: TRBV12-3/TRBV12-4
j_gene: TRBJ2-2
d_gene: TRBD2
abundance: few

CDR3aa: CATRLAGAETQYF
CDR3nt: TGTGCCACCCGACTAGCGGGGGCAGAAACGCAGTATTTT
v_gene: TRBV12-3/TRBV12-4
j_gene: TRBJ2-3
d_gene: TRBD2
abundance: .

CDR3aa: CASSYSSALGYTF
CDR3nt: TGTGCCAGCAGTTACTCGTCGGCACTCGGCTACACCTTC
v_gene: TRBV6-6
j_gene: TRBJ1-2
d_gene: .
abundance: .

CDR3aa: CASSLSQRGSEYQETQYF
CDR3nt: TGCGCCAGCAGCTTGAGCCAGCGGGGGTCCGAATACCAAGAGACCCAGTACTTC
v_gene: TRBV5-1
j_gene: TRBJ2-5
d_gene: TRBD2
abundance: .

CDR3aa: CASSVDRDSSYGYTF
CDR3nt: TGTGCCAGCAGCGTAGATAGGGACAGCTCCTATGGCTACACCTTC
v_gene: TRBV9
j_gene: TRBJ1-2
d_gene: TRBD1
abundance: .

CDR3aa: CASSPTVPGTLGGNTQYF
CDR3nt: TGTGCCAGCAGCCCTACCGTACCCGGGACCCTGGGTGGGAATACGCAGTATTTT
v_gene: TRBV11-2
j_gene: TRBJ2-3
d_gene: .
abundance: few

CDR3aa: CASRRQGTGNTIYF
CDR3nt: TGTGCCAGCAGAAGACAGGGCACTGGAAACACCATATATTTT
v_gene: TRBV7-9
j_gene: TRBJ1-3
d_gene: TRBD1
abundance: .

CDR3aa: CASTVDRGKYEQYF
CDR3nt: TGTGCCAGCACCGTCGACAGGGGAAAATACGAGCAGTACTTC
v_gene: TRBV2
j_gene: TRBJ2-7
d_gene: TRBD1
abundance: few

CDR3aa: CRSGGQGNYGYTF
CDR3nt: TGCAGAAGTGGGGGACAGGGGAACTATGGCTACACCTTC
v_gene: TRBV20-1
j_gene: TRBJ1-2
d_gene: TRBD1
abundance: .

CDR3aa: CASSYRSASLHF
CDR3nt: TGTGCCAGCAGTTACCGCTCAGCATCCCTCCACTTT
v_gene: TRBV6-2/TRBV6-3
j_gene: TRBJ1-6
d_gene: .
abundance: .

CDR3aa: CASSSGRDLQETQYF
CDR3nt: TGTGCCAGCAGCTCCGGCCGGGACTTGCAAGAGACCCAGTACTTC
v_gene: TRBV11-1
j_gene: TRBJ2-5
d_gene: .
abundance: .

CDR3aa: CASSQTSNREVLTDTQYF
CDR3nt: TGTGCCAGCAGCCAAACCTCGAACAGGGAGGTTCTTACAGATACGCAGTATTTT
v_gene: TRBV7-8
j_gene: TRBJ2-3
d_gene: .
abundance: few

CDR3aa: CASKTRVSKGSPLHF
CDR3nt: TGTGCCAGCAAAACCAGGGTTTCGAAGGGTTCACCCCTCCACTTT
v_gene: TRBV12-3/TRBV12-4
j_gene: TRBJ1-6
d_gene: .
abundance: .

CDR3aa: CASSAGTSGTYEQYF
CDR3nt: TGCGCCAGCAGCGCAGGGACTAGCGGTACCTACGAGCAGTACTTC
v_gene: TRBV5-1
j_gene: TRBJ2-7
d_gene: TRBD2
abundance: many

CDR3aa: CSATDRYGYTF
CDR3nt: TGCAGTGCCACCGACAGATATGGCTACACCTTC
v_gene: TRBV20-1
j_gene: TRBJ1-2
d_gene: .
abundance: .

CDR3aa: CASSQRGGMGNEQFF
CDR3nt: TGCGCCAGCAGTCAGCGGGGGGGGATGGGGAATGAGCAGTTCTTC
v_gene: TRBV5-1
j_gene: TRBJ2-1
d_gene: TRBD2
abundance: few

CDR3aa: CASSIDPLAGGGETQYF
CDR3nt: TGTGCCAGTAGTATAGACCCCCTAGCGGGAGGCGGCGAGACCCAGTACTTC
v_gene: TRBV19
j_gene: TRBJ2-5
d_gene: TRBD2
abundance: .

CDR3aa: CSARANRGPITEAFF
CDR3nt: TGCAGTGCTAGAGCAAACAGGGGGCCCATCACTGAAGCTTTCTTT
v_gene: TRBV20-1
j_gene: TRBJ1-1
d_gene: TRBD1
abundance: few

CDR3aa: CASSYRTTNEKLFF
CDR3nt: TGTGCCAGCAGTTACAGGACAACTAATGAAAAACTGTTTTTT
v_gene: TRBV6-2/TRBV6-3
j_gene: TRBJ1-4
d_gene: .
abundance: .

CDR3aa: CAIGRDSRNTIYF
CDR3nt: TGTGCCATCGGTAGGGACAGCAGAAACACCATATATTTT
v_gene: TRBV10-3
j_gene: TRBJ1-3
d_gene: TRBD1
abundance: .

CDR3aa: CASSYRGTRSGANVLTF
CDR3nt: TGTGCCAGCAGTTACAGGGGAACCCGCTCTGGGGCCAACGTCCTGACTTTC
v_gene: TRBV6-5
j_gene: TRBJ2-6
d_gene: .
abundance: .

CDR3aa: CASSVPLYEQYF
CDR3nt: TGTGCCAGCAGCGTCCCCCTCTACGAGCAGTACTTC
v_gene: TRBV9
j_gene: TRBJ2-7
d_gene: .
abundance: .

CDR3aa: CASKDWRNQYNEQFF
CDR3nt: TGTGCCAGCAAGGACTGGCGGAATCAATACAATGAGCAGTTCTTC
v_gene: TRBV6-2/TRBV6-3
j_gene: TRBJ2-1
d_gene: .
abundance: few

CDR3aa: CSASSDTHSFSQFF
CDR3nt: TGCAGTGCTTCGTCCGACACTCATAGTTTTTCGCAGTTCTTC
v_gene: TRBV20-1
j_gene: TRBJ2-1
d_gene: .
abundance: .

CDR3aa: CASSLTTAEAQYF
CDR3nt: TGTGCCAGCAGTTTAACTACGGCAGAGGCCCAGTACTTC
v_gene: TRBV12-3/TRBV12-4
j_gene: TRBJ2-5
d_gene: .
abundance: few

CDR3aa: CASSYSAGFDGNTIYF
CDR3nt: TGTGCCAGCAGTTACTCGGCGGGCTTTGACGGAAACACCATATATTTT
v_gene: TRBV6-2/TRBV6-3
j_gene: TRBJ1-3
d_gene: .
abundance: many

CDR3aa: CASSQIGLAGGLADTQYF
CDR3nt: TGTGCCAGCAGCCAGATCGGACTAGCGGGAGGACTAGCAGATACGCAGTATTTT
v_gene: TRBV14
j_gene: TRBJ2-3
d_gene: TRBD2
abundance: .

CDR3aa: CSASGRAGGNEQFF
CDR3nt: TGCAGTGCTAGCGGGAGGGCCGGAGGCAATGAGCAGTTCTTC
v_gene: TRBV20-1
j_gene: TRBJ2-1
d_gene: TRBD2
abundance: few

CDR3aa: CASTLDRVQETQYF
CDR3nt: TGTGCCAGCACTTTGGACAGGGTCCAAGAGACCCAGTACTTC
v_gene: TRBV2
j_gene: TRBJ2-5
d_gene: TRBD1
abundance: .

CDR3aa: CASTRPGWANTEAFF
CDR3nt: TGTGCCAGCACAAGACCGGGATGGGCGAACACTGAAGCTTTCTTT
v_gene: TRBV25-1
j_gene: TRBJ1-1
d_gene: .
abundance: few

CDR3aa: CASSLFPRDEGEKLFF
CDR3nt: TGCGCCAGCAGCCTGTTCCCGAGGGACGAGGGAGAAAAACTGTTTTTT
v_gene: TRBV5-1
j_gene: TRBJ1-4
d_gene: .
abundance: few

CDR3aa: CSARGQVGNTGELFF
CDR3nt: TGCAGTGCTAGGGGGCAGGTCGGGAACACCGGGGAGCTGTTTTTT
v_gene: TRBV20-1
j_gene: TRBJ2-2
d_gene: .
abundance: .

CDR3aa: CASSAGDEREGHNEQFF
CDR3nt: TGTGCCAGCAGCGCGGGAGATGAGCGGGAGGGCCACAATGAGCAGTTCTTC
v_gene: TRBV21-1
j_gene: TRBJ2-1
d_gene: .
abundance: .

CDR3aa: CASSLGHTTGRIYGYTF
CDR3nt: TGTGCCAGCAGTTTAGGACACACGACAGGGAGGATCTATGGCTACACCTTC
v_gene: TRBV12-3/TRBV12-4
j_gene: TRBJ1-2
d_gene: TRBD1
abundance: .

CDR3aa: CASSLFNPGGQETQYF
CDR3nt: TGTGCCAGCAGCTTATTTAATCCGGGGGGACAAGAGACCCAGTACTTC
v_gene: TRBV7-6
j_gene: TRBJ2-5
d_gene: TRBD2
abundance: .

CDR3aa: CASVIAESSYEQYF
CDR3nt: TGTGCCAGCGTGATAGCGGAAAGCTCCTACGAGCAGTACTTC
v_gene: TRBV2
j_gene: TRBJ2-7
d_gene: .
abundance: few

CDR3aa: CASGPRGTNEKLFF
CDR3nt: TGTGCCAGCGGGCCCAGGGGCACTAATGAAAAACTGTTTTTT
v_gene: TRBV6-1
j_gene: TRBJ1-4
d_gene: .
abundance: .

CDR3aa: CASSGRDPTFPSNEQFF
CDR3nt: TGTGCCAGCAGCGGCCGGGACCCGACTTTCCCTAGCAATGAGCAGTTCTTC
v_gene: TRBV11-3
j_gene: TRBJ2-1
d_gene: .
abundance: .

CDR3aa: CSADEGNTIYF
CDR3nt: TGCAGCGCTGATGAGGGAAACACCATATATTTT
v_gene: TRBV29-1
j_gene: TRBJ1-3
d_gene: .
abundance: .

CDR3aa: CASSFEVYSNQPQHF
CDR3nt: TGTGCCAGCAGTTTTGAGGTCTATAGCAATCAGCCCCAGCATTTT
v_gene: TRBV12-3/TRBV12-4
j_gene: TRBJ1-5
d_gene: .
abundance: .